The clone carrying this TCR beta chain was picked up a small number of times. Its antigen is still unknown. The CDR3 is made up of 15 amino acids. The data belong to a study of T-cell memory formation after mild COVID-19. MiXCR was run by TCRdb on the 5' RACE reads, yielding one entry per CDR3 protein. The sample includes about 560,000 distinct CDR3 sequences, about 20% of them seen just once. Study outcomes and limitations: Of the contracting clones, CD4+ ones lay mainly in CM and EM, and CD8+ ones in EMRA. Pre-infection memory contained some responding clones, which suggested that cross-reactive memory had joined. Clones from the second wave (peaking day 37) had unconfirmed SARS-CoV-2 specificity. While clones contracting from day 15 to 85 were balanced between CD4 and CD8, later expanders leaned CD4+.

This receptor was obtained from an adult woman who had mild COVID-19 (a few samples of this study predate the infection). Cell type and time point are not known. Sequencing input: PBMCs or a T cell subset sorted from them (not recorded which). The chain is built from TRBV3-2 and TRBJ2-2; the table's TRBD1 call for D was not verified on the DNA. TRBV3-2 is recorded as a pseudogene. The CDR3 loop reads CASSLGTVNTGELFF. The CDR3, as DNA: TGTGCCAGCAGCCTCGGGACGGTAAACACCGGGGAGCTGTTTTTT.